The 4 T cell receptor beta chains listed next were all sequenced from one sample in a study of T cells after somatic rescue of genetic block. Data came from immunoSEQ multiplex PCR; TCRdb stores just in-frame clones and leaves some out. Of 110,000 or so clones listed, approximately 90% are singletons. Sequencing was carried out using peripheral blood mononuclear cells (PBMCs). These receptors were taken from a woman under 30.

The chain links TRBV7-2 to TRBJ2-1; 7 bases match TRBD2. V was pared by 1 base and J by 4 bases, with 10 bases of the junction left unmatched. Germline V gives CDR1 SGHTA, CDR2 FQGNSA. The CDR3 covers 17 residues. CDR3: CASSLDPAGPPYNEQFF. For the CDR3, the DNA is TGTGCCAGCAGCTTAGATCCAGCGGGGCCACCTTACAATGAGCAGTTCTTC.

The rearrangement uses TRBV5-1 and TRBJ2-1; 10 bases are shared with TRBD1. The CDR3 runs to 14 residues. The germline V gene has CDR1 SGHRS and CDR2 YFSETQ. V shed 4 bases, J shed 7 bases, and the junction held 5 bases outside the gene matches. CDR3 protein: CASSRGQGINEQFF. The CDR3 DNA is TGCGCCAGCAGCAGGGGACAGGGGATAAATGAGCAGTTCTTC.

V is TRBV19 and J is TRBJ2-5, with 11 bases identical to TRBD2. This CDR3 contains 15 residues. V dropped 4 bases and J dropped 4; count of bases not matched to a gene: 5. CDR1 is LNHDA, CDR2 SQIVND, per germline (reference sequence). The CDR3 DNA is TGTGCCAGTAGTAACTGGACTAGCGGGCGAGAGACCCAGTACTTC. Translated, it gives CASSNWTSGRETQYF.

As to this clone: Within the sample, other DNA sequences also encode this same CDR3. J is TRBJ2-5 and V is TRBV18; tentative D call: TRBD2 (5 bases). Trimming shortened V by 3 bases and J by 2 bases, and 7 bases separated the two germline ends. The CDR3 consists of 13 residues. The germline V gene has CDR1 KGHSH and CDR2 LQKENI. The CDR3 DNA reads as TGTGCCAGCTCACCTACGGGGCAAGAGACCCAGTACTTC. Amino acids: CASSPTGQETQYF.